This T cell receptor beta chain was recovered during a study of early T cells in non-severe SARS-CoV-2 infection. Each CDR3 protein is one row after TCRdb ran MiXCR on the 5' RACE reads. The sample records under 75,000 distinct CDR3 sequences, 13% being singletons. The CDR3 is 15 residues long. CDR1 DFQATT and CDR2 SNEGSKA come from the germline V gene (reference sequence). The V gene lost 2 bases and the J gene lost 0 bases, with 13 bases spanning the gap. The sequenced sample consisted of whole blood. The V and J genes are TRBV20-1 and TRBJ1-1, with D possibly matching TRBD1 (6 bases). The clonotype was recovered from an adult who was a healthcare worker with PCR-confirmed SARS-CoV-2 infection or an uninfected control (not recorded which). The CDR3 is CSARRGAPMNTEAFF. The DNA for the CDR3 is TGCAGTGCTAGACGGGGGGCCCCGATGAACACTGAAGCTTTCTTT.